A single sample is the source of the 7 T cell receptor beta chains below, sequenced in a study of persistence of HIV-infected CD4 T cells. For these receptors, no antigen is known. The immunoSEQ assay was version 4, run in survey mode. The assay was immunoSEQ multiplex PCR, and TCRdb's table has in-frame clones only and misses some. Of 20,000 to 25,000 clones in the sample, approximately 79% were seen once. Cells were stimulated with overlapping HIV-1 Gag 15-mer peptides. Sorting of responding CD4+ T cells relied on upregulated CD40 ligand together with CD69. Sequences were derived from CD4+ T cells sorted from PBMCs after approximately 19-hour stimulation, sampled from a patient who received antiretroviral therapy. These receptor sequences come from an adult man with HIV who was CMV-seropositive.

The CDR3 reads CASSPRGTIYF. For the CDR3, the DNA is TGTGCCAGCAGCCCCCGGGGCACCATATATTTT. The chain is built from TRBV12-3 or TRBV12-4 and TRBJ1-3; D unclear. The CDR3 runs 11 residues. V dropped 6 bases and J dropped 9 bases, with 9 bases sitting between them.

V and J are TRBV7-9 and TRBJ1-3, with no clear D. V was trimmed by 3 bases and J by 4 bases, leaving 7 bases between them. This CDR3 is 13 amino acids long. Looked up from germline, CDR1 is SEHNR and CDR2 is FQNEAQ (reference sequence). The CDR3 protein is CASSFPGGNTIYF. As DNA, the CDR3 is TGTGCCAGCAGCTTCCCAGGAGGAAACACCATATATTTT.

J is TRBJ1-4 and V is TRBV6-5; tentative D call: TRBD1 (5 bases). V lost 6 bases and J 5 bases, leaving 10 bases between the germline ends. Germline CDR1 MNHEY, CDR2 SVGAGI. The CDR3 is made up of 13 amino acids. CDR3 region: CASRQTVNEKLFF. The CDR3 bases are TGTGCCAGCAGGCAGACAGTCAATGAAAAACTGTTTTTT.

CDR3 bases: TGTGCCAGCAGTCGACAGGGATTGAGCTATGGCTACACCTTC. This gives the protein CASSRQGLSYGYTF. V is TRBV6-5 and J is TRBJ1-2; 7 nucleotides line up with TRBD1. V shed 5 bases and J 4 bases; nucleotides not matched to a gene: 7. Looked up from germline, CDR1 is MNHEY and CDR2 is SVGAGI. The CDR3 has 14 amino acids.

This sequence joins TRBV7-2 and TRBJ1-1; D is possibly TRBD1 (5 bases). Germline values: CDR1 SGHTA, CDR2 FQGNSA. The V end was cut by 5 bases, the J end by 0 bases, with 13 bases between. The CDR3 consists of 15 residues. DNA for the CDR3: TGTGCCAGCAGCACATTTCGAGGGGTGAACACTGAAGCTTTCTTT. This encodes CASSTFRGVNTEAFF.

CDR3 DNA: TGTGCCAGCAGCCAAGCACAGGCGCACAATGAGCAGTTCTTC. Its protein product is CASSQAQAHNEQFF. The V and J genes are TRBV3-1 (or the pseudogene TRBV3-2) and TRBJ2-1, with a tentative D call TRBD1 (5 bases). This CDR3 comprises 14 residues. Trimming left V 1 base short and J 5 bases short, with 9 bases between. In germline, CDR1 is LGHDT, CDR2 YNNKEL (reference sequence).

A single count supports this clone. The chain combines TRBV9 with TRBJ2-2; D remains ambiguous. This CDR3 has 15 residues. Per the germline V gene, CDR1 is SGDLS and CDR2 is YYNGEE. Trimming removed 4 bases at V and 4 bases at J, with 14 bases between. The CDR3 here is CASSPQAGPTGELFF. The DNA for the CDR3 is TGTGCCAGCAGCCCCCAGGCAGGACCCACCGGGGAGCTGTTTTTT. Together with reference TRBV9 and TRBJ2-2, the CDR3 gives the full variable domain: DSGVTQTPKHLITATGQRVTLRCSPRSGDLSVYWYQQSLDQGLQFLIQYYNGEERAKGNILERFSAQQFPDLHSELNLSSLELGDSALYFCASSPQAGPTGELFFGEGSRLTVL.